Given below is one T cell receptor (beta chain) in context. What it binds is not known. This sample was included in a study of cytomegalovirus exposure and HLA in healthy donors. Whole-study context: An earlier analysis identified 120 million or so unique TCR beta sequences in 170 million or so T cells. Findings of the study overall: Under in vitro conditions, a few CMV-associated chains were confirmed as specific for CMV antigens.

The V segment lost 2 bases and the J segment 15 bases; nucleotides outside the gene matches: 5. CDR1 is MDHEN and CDR2 is SYDVKM in the germline V gene. The CDR3 length is 13 residues. The study ran its PCR with 60 Vbeta and 13 Jbeta primers. Only in-frame clones appear in the TCRdb table, and some are missing; sequencing was by immunoSEQ multiplex PCR. The sample contains around 110,000 clones, approximately 70% of which appear only once. V and J are TRBV28 and TRBJ2-1; 12 bases map to TRBD2. The TCR sequence derives from a man aged 25 to 40 in good health and CMV-seropositive. The source material was PBMCs. The CDR3 loop is CASSLRLAGGRFF. Written as DNA, the CDR3 is TGTGCCAGCAGTTTAAGGCTAGCGGGAGGGCGGTTCTTC.